This T cell receptor beta chain was recorded in a study of blood T cell repertoires in COVID-19. Study background: Sites across the United States, Italy and Spain contributed samples from acute and convalescent COVID-19.

Original processing notes: The assay estimated nucleated cells by amplifying reference gene primers. Method: immunoSEQ multiplex PCR; TCRdb's copy keeps in-frame clones and lacks some. V and J calls and clone size are those listed in that table; D and trimming were worked out from the DNA. The sample includes more than 95,000 clones, around 76% of them seen just once. V shed 7 bases and J 3 bases; nucleotides not matched to a gene: 10. CDR3 size: 17 residues. Germline CDR1 and CDR2: LGHNT and FRNRAP. Sequencing input: peripheral blood. V usage is TRBV12-5 and J usage is TRBJ2-2, with 11 positions matching TRBD2. This TCR was recovered from a man in his 60s with acute or convalescent COVID-19. CDR3 in DNA: TGTGCTAGTGTCTTCCTAGCGGGAGGTTTGGACACCGGGGAGCTGTTTTTT. This codes for CASVFLAGGLDTGELFF.